The present T cell receptor (beta chain) was sequenced within a study of chemoradiotherapy in HPV16-positive cancers. Turning to the study itself: A couple of HPV16-positive patients' cells yielded candidate HPV-specific clones and common motifs. General study results and limits: Candidate HPV-specific clones and E7-related TCR motifs grew in tumor during treatment.

Per germline, CDR1 SGHNT and CDR2 YENEEA. The CDR3 sequence is 15 residues long. The V gene lost 2 bases and the J gene lost 7 bases, with 15 bases spanning the gap. The assay was immunoSEQ multiplex PCR, and TCRdb's table has in-frame clones only and misses some. The sample includes about 770 clones, roughly 22% of them seen just once. This clone was observed a few times. The antigen is not known. The specimen was collected from a patient who underwent chemoradiotherapy. The V and J genes are TRBV11-3 and TRBJ2-1; the D gene is possibly TRBD2 (6 bases). This sequence originates from a human donor with HPV-associated anogenital cancer. CDR3 DNA: TGTGCCAGCAGCTTAAATGTGGGGGGAACTAATGAGCAGTTCTTC. It yields the protein CASSLNVGGTNEQFF.